This T cell receptor (beta chain) derives from a study of T cell repertoires in cytomegalovirus infection. Regarding the study as a whole: HLA-C-restricted CMV-specific TCR beta clonotypes prevailed in the ex vivo response.

Many counts were recorded for this clonotype. Its target is unknown. In TCRdb, the reads were re-called with MiXCR into one record per CDR3 protein. Among hundreds of thousands of distinct CDR3 sequences listed, approximately 10% were seen once. The CDR3 is made up of 16 amino acids. The ends were cut back, 2 bases at V and 0 bases at J, with 11 bases in the middle. Germline loops: CDR1 SGHAT, CDR2 FQDESV (reference sequence). The TCR sequence derives from a human donor in good health (CMV status not recorded). Some clones in this sample may be carry-over from other donors' samples. J is TRBJ2-4 and V is TRBV11-1; D uncertain. The sample comprised PBMCs. This CDR3 reads CASSLSVNLAKNIQYF. The CDR3 nucleotides are TGTGCCAGCAGCTTATCCGTGAATCTAGCCAAAAACATTCAGTACTTC.